The 20 T cell receptor beta chains listed next were all sequenced from one sample in a study of T-cell reconstitution after alpha-beta-depleted transplantation in children. Construction of the TCRbeta library involved unique molecular identifiers. TCRdb called the PCR reads again in MiXCR, with one record for every CDR3 protein. The table has some 290,000 distinct CDR3 sequences, approximately 9.6% seen once. The sample consisted of PBMCs from the stem cell graft donor, taken from the stem cell graft. The source of these receptors is a human donor who donated a stem cell graft to a child with SCID.

This clonotype was found a few times. The rearrangement joins TRBV6-1 to TRBJ2-6; D perhaps matches TRBD2 (6 bases). CDR1 is MNHNS and CDR2 is SASEGT in the germline V gene. This CDR3 is 15 amino acids long. Trimming removed 9 bases at V and 1 base at J, with 13 bases between. CDR3 sequence reads: CASTRGGSGANVLTF. As DNA, the CDR3 is TGTGCCAGTACGCGTGGGGGGTCTGGGGCCAACGTCCTGACTTTC.

The sample holds many counts of this clonotype. The chain employs TRBV7-2 and TRBJ2-2; unclear D gene. V was clipped by 6 bases and J by 6 bases, with 11 bases between them. Per germline, CDR1 SGHTA and CDR2 FQGNSA. CDR3 length equals 13 residues. Here the CDR3 reads CASRFIRAGELFF. The CDR3 DNA is TGTGCCAGCAGATTCATCCGGGCCGGGGAGCTGTTTTTT.

This clonotype was detected only a few times. This chain connects TRBV5-1 to TRBJ1-2; D is uncertain. V was shortened by 7 bases and J by 2 bases, with 18 bases between the two germline ends. This CDR3 has 15 residues. Per germline, CDR1 SGHRS and CDR2 YFSETQ. CDR3 loop: CASGVWERGNYGYTF. CDR3 nucleotide sequence: TGCGCCAGCGGGGTTTGGGAACGAGGGAACTATGGCTACACCTTC.

This clonotype was seen a few times. V and J are TRBV18 and TRBJ1-1; the D gene is possibly TRBD1 (6 bases). In germline, CDR1 is KGHSH, CDR2 LQKENI. Trimming left V 2 bases short and J 5 bases short, with 12 bases between. This CDR3 is built from 14 residues. The CDR3 loop is CASSPKQGSTEAFF. For the CDR3, the DNA is TGTGCCAGCTCACCAAAACAGGGTTCGACTGAAGCTTTCTTT.

J is TRBJ2-7 and V is TRBV5-1; 8 bases line up with TRBD1. After removal of 3 bases from V and 6 bases from J, the junction contained 11 bases not matched to a gene. CDR1 and CDR2 (germline): SGHRS, YFSETQ. The CDR3 loop spans 15 amino acids. The CDR3 reads CASSSPDRGFREQYF. CDR3 DNA: TGCGCCAGCAGCTCTCCTGACAGGGGCTTTCGCGAGCAGTACTTC.

The chain joins TRBV18 to TRBJ2-7, with 7 bases fitting TRBD1. The CDR3 is 15 amino acids. The germline CDR1 and CDR2 sequences are KGHSH and LQKENI. The trim removed 1 base at V and 2 bases at J, leaving 5 bases unmatched. This CDR3 reads CASSPQPGQTYEQYF. The CDR3 DNA reads as TGTGCCAGCTCACCACAACCGGGACAGACCTACGAGCAGTACTTC.

The chain is built from TRBV7-2 and TRBJ2-3; possible D gene TRBD1, 5 bases. Germline V gene lookup returns CDR1 SGHTA and CDR2 FQGNSA. V was cut by 3 bases and J by 2 bases, with 9 bases left in between. This CDR3 comprises 14 residues. CDR3 sequence: CASSFDSFTDTQYF. CDR3 sequence (DNA): TGTGCCAGCAGCTTCGACAGCTTCACAGATACGCAGTATTTT.

This clonotype was counted only a few times. The junction differs from germline at one of its ends, possibly a read error. The J gene is TRBJ1-6, the V gene TRBV12-3 or TRBV12-4; D may be TRBD1 (5 bases). The CDR3 extends over 15 amino acids. The CDR3 DNA sequence: TGTGCCAGCCGTTTAGCGGCCAGGGAGGAATCACCCCTCCACTTT. The encoded protein is CASRLAAREESPLHF.

In its sample, this clonotype was seen a few times. This chain uses TRBV9 with TRBJ2-7, with 9 bases matching TRBD1. CDR3 length equals 14 residues. Germline V CDR1 and CDR2: SGDLS, YYNGEE. V shed 0 bases and J 2 bases; nucleotides not matched to a gene: 0. The CDR3 DNA sequence: TGTGCCAGCAGCGTAGGGGACAGGGCCTACGAGCAGTACTTC. Residues: CASSVGDRAYEQYF.

In its sample, this clonotype was seen a few times. The chain carries TRBV5-1 and TRBJ2-3; either TRBD1 or TRBD2 may supply D (5 bases each). V lost 3 bases, J lost 5 bases, and 10 bases lay in between. Germline lookup yields CDR1 SGHRS and CDR2 YFSETQ. This CDR3 spans 13 amino acids. The CDR3 loop reads CASSWSGGDTQYF. As DNA, the CDR3 is TGCGCCAGCAGCTGGTCTGGGGGAGATACGCAGTATTTT.

This clonotype was counted between two and nine times. CDR3 protein: CASSLGVVLTDTQYF. The DNA of the CDR3 is TGTGCCAGCAGCTTAGGCGTGGTATTAACAGATACGCAGTATTTT. The chain combines TRBV11-2 with TRBJ2-3; D call uncertain. This CDR3 is 15 amino acids long. CDR1 is SGHAT and CDR2 is FQNNGV in the germline V gene. The V end lost 1 base, the J end lost 3 bases, and 11 bases lay between the germline ends.

The V gene is TRBV5-1, the J gene TRBJ2-5; 10 bases are a match to TRBD2. Germline V CDR1 and CDR2: SGHRS, YFSETQ. CDR3 length: 15 residues. Losses at the gene ends were 3 bases for V and 5 bases for J; bases not matched to a gene: 7. The CDR3 DNA follows: TGCGCCAGCAGCTCAGAGCGGGGGGGCTACGAGACCCAGTACTTC. It specifies CASSSERGGYETQYF.

The V call is TRBV4-2, the J call TRBJ2-5; 10 positions match TRBD2. Trimming cost V 0 bases and J 7 bases; bases outside gene matches: 5. CDR1 and CDR2 from the germline V gene are LGHNA and YNFKEQ. The length of the CDR3 is 15 residues. In DNA form, the CDR3 reads TGTGCCAGCAGCCAAGACCTAGCGGGGGTGGTGACCCAGTACTTC. Protein product: CASSQDLAGVVTQYF.

Many counts were recorded for this clonotype. The J gene is TRBJ1-3, the V gene TRBV28; the D gene is possibly TRBD1 (5 bases). V was pared by 6 bases and J by 6 bases, with 18 bases between. Germline CDR1 MDHEN, CDR2 SYDVKM. The CDR3 has 15 amino acids. This CDR3 is CASSTLRGRANTIYF. As DNA, the CDR3 is TGTGCCAGCAGCACCTTAAGGGGCCGAGCAAACACCATATATTTT.

The gene calls are TRBV7-9 and TRBJ1-2; D is uncertain. The V and J ends lost 2 bases and 5 bases respectively, with 9 bases between them. From germline, CDR1 is SEHNR and CDR2 FQNEAQ (reference sequence). The CDR3 is 13 residues long. CDR3 sequence reads: CASSLPTDYGYTF. For the CDR3, the DNA is TGTGCCAGCAGCTTACCGACCGATTATGGCTACACCTTC.

This clonotype was seen a few times. The V and J genes are TRBV19 and TRBJ2-2, with TRBD2 identical over 9 bases. Losses at the gene ends were 5 bases for V and 7 bases for J; bases not matched to a gene: 8. Germline V gene sequence: CDR1 LNHDA, CDR2 SQIVND (reference sequence). CDR3 length: 15 residues. CDR3 loop: CASSSRGLANGELFF. The CDR3 nucleotides are TGTGCCAGTAGTTCTCGGGGACTAGCAAACGGGGAGCTGTTTTTT. Looking up the rest from reference TRBV19 and TRBJ2-2 gives the full variable domain: DGGITQSPKYLFRKEGQNVTLSCEQNLNHDAMYWYRQDPGQGLRLIYYSQIVNDFQKGDIAEGYSVSREKKESFPLTVTSAQKNPTAFYLCASSSRGLANGELFFGEGSRLTVL.

The chain joins TRBV2 to TRBJ2-5; D perhaps matches TRBD1 (6 bases). Germline CDR1 SNHLY, CDR2 FYNNEI. V was clipped by 3 bases and J by 3 bases, with 14 bases between them. The CDR3 contains 15 residues. In DNA form, the CDR3 reads TGTGCCAGCAGTGACTTCGGACAGCAAAAAGAGACCCAGTACTTC. Protein sequence: CASSDFGQQKETQYF.

This clonotype turned up a few times. This chain joins TRBV4-1 and TRBJ1-1, with a possible D match to TRBD1 (6 bases). The germline gives CDR1 MGHRA, CDR2 YSYEKL. V was pared by 4 bases and J by 8 bases, with 14 bases between. This CDR3 is 13 amino acids long. In DNA form, the CDR3 reads TGCGCCAGCAGCCCCCCACAGGGCAGCGAAGCTTTCTTT. Its translation: CASSPPQGSEAFF.

This clonotype has just a few counts. The chain recombines TRBV20-1 with TRBJ2-5; perhaps D is TRBD1 or TRBD2 (5 bases each). V was cut by 3 bases and J by 7 bases, with 27 bases left in between. CDR1 and CDR2 from the germline V gene are DFQATT and SNEGSKA (reference sequence). CDR3 size: 17 residues. The CDR3 DNA is TGCAGTGCTAGTTCCTGGGGTCGAGGGGACGGGGCAGTGACCCAGTACTTC. Translated, it gives CSASSWGRGDGAVTQYF.

This clonotype was detected only a few times. The rearrangement links TRBV19 to TRBJ2-2; weak D call: TRBD1 (6 bases). Trimming took 7 bases from V and 6 from J, leaving 21 bases between them. There are 16 residues in the CDR3. CDR1 LNHDA and CDR2 SQIVND come from the germline V gene (reference sequence). CDR3 residues: CASILGNRVGAGELFF. For the CDR3, the DNA is TGTGCCAGTATTCTGGGGAACAGGGTAGGCGCCGGGGAGCTGTTTTTT.